Shown below are 24 T cell receptor beta chains from a single sample sequenced in a study of CD8 T cells in ankylosing spondylitis. MiXCR was run by TCRdb on the 5' RACE reads, yielding one entry per CDR3 protein. The sample yields approximately 350,000 distinct CDR3 sequences, 20% to 25% seen once. Material: blood, either unsorted or a sorted T cell fraction (not recorded which). All receptors derive from a male donor with ankylosing spondylitis or in good health (not recorded which).

This clonotype was observed a few times. The V call is TRBV20-1, the J call TRBJ2-7, with D possibly being TRBD1 (5 bases). This CDR3 spans 15 amino acids. With 5 bases removed from V and 3 bases from J, the gap between germline ends came to 20 bases. Germline V gene sequence: CDR1 DFQATT, CDR2 SNEGSKA (reference sequence). CDR3 nucleotide sequence: TGCAGTGCTGAAGGACAACACCGAATGAGCTACGAGCAGTACTTC. Its protein product is CSAEGQHRMSYEQYF.

This clonotype appeared a few times. V gene TRBV7-9 combines with J gene TRBJ1-6, with no clear D. This CDR3 spans 12 amino acids. The V gene's germline CDR1 is SEHNR and CDR2 FQNEAQ (reference sequence). V shed 5 bases and J shed 5 bases, with 4 bases lying between them. The CDR3 spells CASSTNNSPLHF. The CDR3 nucleotides are TGTGCCAGCAGCACAAATAATTCACCCCTCCACTTT.

V usage is TRBV10-2 and J usage is TRBJ2-5; D is uncertain. Looked up from germline, CDR1 is WSHSY and CDR2 is SAAADI. CDR3 length: 15 amino acids. Trimming shortened V by 6 bases and J by 5 bases, and 19 bases separated the two germline ends. CDR3: CASSRGEMMGETQYF. The CDR3 DNA follows: TGCGCCAGCAGCAGAGGAGAAATGATGGGGGAGACCCAGTACTTC.

This clonotype showed up just a few times. The V call is TRBV20-1, the J call TRBJ2-1; 8 nucleotides match TRBD2. V was clipped by 3 bases and J by 8 bases; unmatched bases: 9. The CDR3 contains 14 residues. Germline values: CDR1 DFQATT, CDR2 SNEGSKA (reference sequence). The CDR3: CSAREERGFDEQFF. CDR3 in DNA: TGCAGTGCTAGGGAAGAGCGGGGGTTCGATGAGCAGTTCTTC.

The table lists this clonotype with a few counts. The chain is built from TRBV9 and TRBJ1-5; D might be TRBD1 (5 bases). CDR3 length: 14 amino acids. Germline CDR1 is SGDLS and CDR2 is YYNGEE. V was pared by 4 bases and J by 0 bases, with 8 bases between. CDR3 loop: CASSTGGSNQPQHF. As DNA, the CDR3 is TGTGCCAGCAGCACGGGGGGTAGCAATCAGCCCCAGCATTTT.

This clonotype appeared a few times. This chain uses TRBV7-2 with TRBJ2-7; 11 bases are a match to TRBD2. Losses at the gene ends were 5 bases for V and 2 bases for J; bases not matched to a gene: 2. Germline CDR1 is SGHTA and CDR2 is FQGNSA. The CDR3 is made up of 14 amino acids. The CDR3 DNA sequence: TGTGCCAGCAGCCCTAGCGGGGGGCCCTACGAGCAGTACTTC. Amino acids: CASSPSGGPYEQYF.

This clonotype has just a few counts. The chain joins TRBV11-2 to TRBJ2-3, with D perhaps TRBD1 or TRBD2 (5 bases each). The CDR3 contains 18 residues. Per germline, CDR1 SGHAT and CDR2 FQNNGV. The V end lost 1 base, the J end lost 5 bases, and 22 bases lay between the germline ends. In DNA form, the CDR3 reads TGTGCCAGCAGCTTAGTCAGAGGGCAGGGCGGAGGTGTAGATACGCAGTATTTT. It yields the protein CASSLVRGQGGGVDTQYF.

The chain uses TRBV7-9 and TRBJ2-7, with a weak D call TRBD2 (5 bases). The CDR3 is 13 amino acids. The germline gives CDR1 SEHNR, CDR2 FQNEAQ (reference sequence). V lost 8 bases to trimming and J lost 7 bases, with 18 bases between them. The CDR3 bases are TGTGCCAGCGGTATCTCTTTGAGGGTGGAGCAGTACTTC. It translates to CASGISLRVEQYF. Filled out from reference TRBV7-9 and TRBJ2-7, the complete variable domain reads DTGVSQNPRHKITKRGQNVTFRCDPISEHNRLYWYRQTLGQGPEFLTYFQNEAQLEKSRLLSDRFSAERPKGSFSTLEIQRTEQGDSAMYLCASGISLRVEQYFGPGTRLTVT.

This rearrangement joins TRBV2 to TRBJ2-7; 10 bases fit TRBD2. The germline CDR1 and CDR2 sequences are SNHLY and FYNNEI. Trimming at V came to 6 bases and at J to 3 bases, leaving 8 bases not matched to a gene. The CDR3 loop spans 15 amino acids. The CDR3 protein is CASRTIAGGNYEQYF. The CDR3 nucleotides read TGTGCCAGCAGGACAATAGCGGGGGGAAACTACGAGCAGTACTTC.

The chain has TRBV2 and TRBJ2-7, with D perhaps given as TRBD1 or TRBD2 (5 bases each). With 3 bases removed from V and 6 bases from J, the gap between germline ends came to 15 bases. The CDR3 extends over 14 amino acids. Germline CDR1 reads SNHLY; CDR2 reads FYNNEI. The CDR3 DNA follows: TGTGCCAGCAGTGATTTTATCGGGACGGTCGAGCAGTACTTC. It specifies CASSDFIGTVEQYF.

This chain links TRBV5-5 with TRBJ2-2; 7 nucleotides match TRBD1. This CDR3 is 18 amino acids long. V gave up 0 bases and J gave up 6 bases; unmatched junction bases: 14. In germline, CDR1 is SGHKS, CDR2 YYEKEE (reference sequence). The CDR3 reads CASSLVRQGSLLSGELFF. As DNA, the CDR3 is TGTGCCAGCAGCTTGGTTCGACAGGGAAGTCTTTTGTCCGGGGAGCTGTTTTTT.

Turning to this clonotype: A read error may be the cause here, since a much bigger clone is one base away. The V and J genes are TRBV12-3 or TRBV12-4 and TRBJ2-5; TRBD2 matches 13 bases. The CDR3 spans 20 residues. The CDR3 DNA is TGTGCCGGCAGTATCCGACTAGCGGGGGGCATCCGACTACCCGAAGAGACCCAGTACTTC. Translation: CAGSIRLAGGIRLPEETQYF.

This clonotype appeared a few times. V usage is TRBV4-1 and J usage is TRBJ2-1; D not certain. CDR1 MGHRA and CDR2 YSYEKL come from the germline V gene. The length of the CDR3 is 15 residues. V dropped 0 bases and J dropped 8 bases, with 14 bases sitting between them. For the CDR3, the DNA is TGCGCCAGCAGCCAAGATGGCTTCGGGCCCGATGAGCAGTTCTTC. It specifies CASSQDGFGPDEQFF.

This clonotype has more than one count but fewer than ten. This chain connects TRBV6-4 to TRBJ2-1; D unclear. V was trimmed by 0 bases and J by 8 bases, leaving 14 bases between them. CDR3 length: 15 residues. Germline values: CDR1 MRHNA, CDR2 SNTAGT. The CDR3 is CASSDSIARVDEQFF. For the CDR3, the DNA is TGTGCCAGCAGTGACTCGATTGCCCGGGTCGATGAGCAGTTCTTC.

The chain links TRBV5-1 to TRBJ2-1, with 12 bases fitting TRBD1. CDR3 length: 16 amino acids. V was clipped by 3 bases and J by 8 bases; unmatched bases: 9. CDR1 and CDR2 from the germline V gene are SGHRS and YFSETQ. The CDR3 region is CASSSRGQGAYYEQFF. The CDR3 DNA sequence: TGCGCCAGCAGCTCGAGGGGACAGGGGGCGTATTATGAGCAGTTCTTC. The variable domain in full, completed from reference TRBV5-1 and TRBJ2-1, reads KAGVTQTPRYLIKTRGQQVTLSCSPISGHRSVSWYQQTPGQGLQFLFEYFSETQRNKGNFPGRFSGRQFSNSRSEMNVSTLELGDSALYLCASSSRGQGAYYEQFFGPGTRLTVL.

Only a few counts were recorded for this clonotype. Mismatch with germline at one junction end may stem from a read error. V gene TRBV27 combines with J gene TRBJ2-2; 7 bases agree with TRBD1. This CDR3 spans 12 amino acids. The germline CDR1 and CDR2 sequences are MNHEY and SMNVEV (reference sequence). CDR3: CASEGETGDLFF. For the CDR3, the DNA is TGTGCCAGCGAAGGGGAAACAGGGGATCTGTTTTTT.

The chain is built from TRBV10-3 and TRBJ2-7; 10 bases map to TRBD1. The trim removed 3 bases at V and 3 bases at J, leaving 5 bases unmatched. The CDR3 runs 15 residues. Germline assignment: CDR1 ENHRY and CDR2 SYGVKD. CDR3 sequence reads: CAISDWTGGLYEQYF. The DNA of the CDR3 is TGTGCCATCAGTGATTGGACAGGGGGTCTCTACGAGCAGTACTTC.

The J gene is TRBJ2-3, the V gene TRBV12-3 or TRBV12-4; 8 bases match TRBD1. Unmatched junction bases numbered 2, after V lost 4 bases and J lost 8 bases. There are 12 residues in the CDR3. For the CDR3, the DNA is TGTGCCAGCAGTTCGGGACAGGTTACGCAGTATTTT. It yields the protein CASSSGQVTQYF.

In this sample, this clonotype turned up a few times. The chain joins TRBV6-2 or TRBV6-3 to TRBJ2-5; tentatively, D is TRBD2 (7 bases). Trimming took 11 bases from V and 1 from J, leaving 17 bases between them. Germline V CDR1 and CDR2: MNHEY, SVGEGT. This CDR3 has 14 residues. The CDR3 region has the DNA TGTGCCGGACGGGGGGCCCATGCCCAAGAGACCCAGTACTTC. Protein product: CAGRGAHAQETQYF.

The CDR3 DNA reads as TGCGCCAGCAGCTTTTTACAGGGCGAAATCTACGAGCAGTACTTC. Translated, it gives CASSFLQGEIYEQYF. The chain has TRBV5-1 and TRBJ2-7; D might be TRBD1 (6 bases). Germline CDR1 reads SGHRS; CDR2 reads YFSETQ. The CDR3 has 15 amino acids. Trimming pared 2 bases from V and 3 bases from J, leaving 15 bases between.

This rearrangement joins TRBV12-3 or TRBV12-4 to TRBJ2-3, with D uncertain. This CDR3 spans 14 amino acids. V shed 3 bases and J shed 0 bases, with 7 bases lying between them. The CDR3 region is CASSFSPSTDTQYF. The CDR3 coding sequence is TGTGCCAGCAGTTTTTCACCTAGCACAGATACGCAGTATTTT.

This clonotype was seen a few times. CDR3 nucleotides: TGTGCCAGCAGCAACTGGGACAGCCGGGGGGAGTACTTC. It encodes CASSNWDSRGEYF. The genes are TRBV3-1 and TRBJ2-7, with D perhaps matching TRBD1 or TRBD2 (7 bases each). CDR1 LGHDT and CDR2 YNNKEL come from the germline V gene (reference sequence). V was clipped by 5 bases and J by 11 bases, with 19 bases between them. The CDR3 length is 13 residues.

A few counts support this clonotype. The chain couples TRBV28 to TRBJ2-1; TRBD2 is a possible D gene (6 bases). This CDR3 comprises 18 residues. The germline gives CDR1 MDHEN, CDR2 SYDVKM. V lost 6 bases and J 0 bases, leaving 21 bases between the germline ends. DNA for the CDR3: TGTGCCAGCAGCCCCGGGACTCAGGGTGGGTCCTCCTACAATGAGCAGTTCTTC. Amino acids: CASSPGTQGGSSYNEQFF.

This chain uses TRBV12-3 or TRBV12-4 with TRBJ2-7; D may correspond to TRBD1 or TRBD2 (5 bases each). Trimming shortened V by 3 bases and J by 7 bases, and 10 bases separated the two germline ends. This CDR3 comprises 12 residues. The CDR3 loop is CASSFSGAEQYF. The CDR3 DNA reads as TGTGCCAGCAGTTTTTCCGGGGCGGAGCAGTACTTC.